These 13 T cell receptor beta chains share one sample of origin, sequenced in a study of T cell responses to AZD1222 COVID-19 vaccine. The table came from immunoSEQ multiplex PCR; TCRdb's copy has only in-frame clones and leaves some out. The data contain about 180,000 clones, 90% to 95% of them singletons. This specimen was peripheral blood, taken 28 days after the second dose of the MenACWY control vaccine. These receptors were collected from an adult who received the MenACWY meningococcal vaccine as a control.

Of note for this clone: Other DNA sequences from this sample encode an identical CDR3 as well. The chain links TRBV30 to TRBJ2-5; tentatively, D is TRBD1 or TRBD2 (5 bases each). The CDR3 runs to 13 residues. In germline, CDR1 is GTSNPN, CDR2 SVGIG (reference sequence). V was trimmed by 0 bases and J by 5 bases, leaving 10 bases between them. This CDR3 is CAWSVEGRETQYF. In DNA form, the CDR3 reads TGTGCCTGGAGTGTAGAGGGGCGGGAGACCCAGTACTTC.

This chain links TRBV5-1 with TRBJ2-3; D remains ambiguous. Germline V lookup: CDR1 SGHRS, CDR2 YFSETQ. The V gene lost 1 base and the J gene lost 0 bases, with 9 bases spanning the gap. The CDR3 covers 15 residues. CDR3 sequence: CASSLPRASTDTQYF. The CDR3 DNA sequence: TGCGCCAGCAGCTTGCCAAGGGCCAGCACAGATACGCAGTATTTT.

This chain joins TRBV5-4 and TRBJ2-3; no reliable D call. Germline CDR1 SGHNT, CDR2 YYREEE (reference sequence). CDR3 length: 13 residues. Trimming pared 2 bases from V and 2 bases from J, leaving 6 bases between. CDR3 loop: CASSLQITDTQYF. CDR3 sequence (DNA): TGTGCCAGCAGCTTACAGATCACAGATACGCAGTATTTT.

As DNA, the CDR3 is TGTGCCAGCAGCTTGGCGCAAGTGAACACTGAAGCTTTCTTT. Its protein product is CASSLAQVNTEAFF. The chain uses TRBV5-8 and TRBJ1-1; D gene ambiguous. Germline-derived CDR1 and CDR2 are SGHTS and YDEGEE. The CDR3 is made up of 14 amino acids. V dropped 0 bases and J dropped 0 bases, with 6 bases sitting between them.

The chain carries TRBV11-2 and TRBJ2-1; 10 bases fit TRBD2. V shed 2 bases, J shed 4 bases, and the junction held 2 bases outside the gene matches. CDR3 length: 15 residues. Germline V gene data show CDR1 as SGHAT and CDR2 as FQNNGV. CDR3 in amino acids: CASSLSLAGYNEQFF. In DNA, the CDR3 is TGTGCCAGCAGCTTATCACTAGCGGGGTACAATGAGCAGTTCTTC.

This chain links TRBV28 with TRBJ1-1; TRBD1 aligns across 8 bases. Germline V CDR1 and CDR2: MDHEN, SYDVKM. This CDR3 comprises 12 residues. J lost 4 bases, V lost 8 bases, and 3 bases had no gene match. The DNA for the CDR3 is TGTGCCAGCCGGACAGGGACCACTGAAGCTTTCTTT. Its protein is CASRTGTTEAFF.

In regard to this clone: Other nucleotide sequences from this sample produce the same CDR3. V gene TRBV27 combines with J gene TRBJ1-1; 8 bases agree with TRBD1. The CDR3 extends over 14 amino acids. V shed 5 bases, J shed 1 base, and the junction held 3 bases outside the gene matches. The V gene's germline CDR1 is MNHEY and CDR2 SMNVEV (reference sequence). In DNA form, the CDR3 reads TGTGCCAGCAGTCCCGGACAGGGGAACACTGAAGCTTTCTTT. As protein: CASSPGQGNTEAFF.

The chain recombines TRBV5-3 with TRBJ1-4, with D uncertain. TRBV5-3 is assigned to the ORF class and has an uncertain function. Between the trimmed V and J ends, which lost 3 bases and 3 bases, there was a span of 21 bases. This CDR3 is 18 amino acids long. CDR3 DNA: TGTGCCAGAAGCTCCCGACCTAACAGTCAAGCGCCTAATGAAAAACTGTTTTTT. Encoded protein: CARSSRPNSQAPNEKLFF.

V usage is TRBV2 and J usage is TRBJ1-4, with D possibly TRBD1 on 6 matching bases. V shed 5 bases and J shed 3 bases, with 22 bases lying between them. This CDR3 has 18 residues. CDR1 and CDR2 from the germline V gene are SNHLY and FYNNEI. CDR3 nucleotide sequence: TGTGCCAGCAGTTGGGGGGCGCGTTTAGTTTCTTCTAATGAAAAACTGTTTTTT. Amino acids: CASSWGARLVSSNEKLFF.

V gene TRBV3-1 (or the pseudogene TRBV3-2) combines with J gene TRBJ1-2; D unresolved. This CDR3 has 14 residues. The germline CDR1 and CDR2 sequences are LGHDT and YNNKEL (reference sequence). The germline V and J ends were trimmed by 0 bases and 7 bases, with 12 bases remaining between them. This CDR3 is CASSQDGDFSGYTF. CDR3 nucleotide sequence: TGTGCCAGCAGCCAAGATGGGGATTTTAGTGGCTACACCTTC.

V is TRBV29-1 and J is TRBJ1-4; D is perhaps TRBD1 (6 bases). V lost 6 bases, J lost 3 bases, and 14 bases lay in between. There are 14 residues in the CDR3. The germline CDR1 and CDR2 sequences are SQVTM and ANQGSEA. Here the CDR3 DNA reads TGCAGCGTAGCGAGGGGGAGTGCTAATGAAAAACTGTTTTTT. This translates into CSVARGSANEKLFF.

The V gene is TRBV19, the J gene TRBJ2-7; the D gene is possibly TRBD2 (6 bases). This CDR3 contains 15 residues. CDR1 is LNHDA and CDR2 is SQIVND in the germline V gene (reference sequence). V lost 5 bases, J lost 2 bases, and 16 bases lay in between. The CDR3 DNA is TGTGCCAGTAGTCGCCGGGAGACAGCTACCTACGAGCAGTACTTC. Residues: CASSRRETATYEQYF.

The CDR3 region is CASNQDRVAGYTF. The CDR3 nucleotides are TGTGCCAGCAATCAGGACAGGGTGGCTGGCTACACCTTC. The chain carries TRBV2 and TRBJ1-2; 8 bases fit TRBD1. J gave up 7 bases and V 7 bases, and 8 bases lay outside the gene matches. CDR3 length: 13 amino acids. Germline values: CDR1 SNHLY, CDR2 FYNNEI.